The 19 T cell receptor beta chains in this list originate from one sample, sequenced in a study of T cell repertoires in cytomegalovirus infection. TCRdb reprocessed the reads via MiXCR and lists one record per CDR3 protein. Among a few hundred thousand distinct CDR3 sequences listed, roughly a third were seen once. No antigen is known for these receptors. The source material was cultured PBMCs, sampled from culture after CMV antigen stimulation. The receptors stem from a human donor in good health (CMV status not recorded). Some clones in this sample may be carry-over from other donors' samples.

The chain employs TRBV7-2 and TRBJ1-4; 10 nucleotides align to TRBD1. V was pared by 2 bases and J by 7 bases, with 4 bases of the junction left unmatched. CDR3 length: 15 residues. Germline V gene lookup returns CDR1 SGHTA and CDR2 FQGNSA. CDR3 bases: TGTGCCAGCAGCTTAAAGGGACAGGGGAGTGAAAAACTGTTTTTT. It is translated as CASSLKGQGSEKLFF.

The chain is built from TRBV2 and TRBJ2-1, with 11 bases fitting TRBD2. The CDR3 is made up of 15 amino acids. Trimming took 6 bases from V and 6 from J; bases not matched to a gene: 7. In germline, CDR1 is SNHLY, CDR2 FYNNEI. CDR3 in amino acids: CASRDGLAGRNEQFF. In nucleotides, the CDR3 is TGTGCCAGCAGGGACGGACTAGCGGGCCGCAATGAGCAGTTCTTC.

A single count supports this clonotype. The chain carries TRBV11-2 and TRBJ2-7, with TRBD1 matching 8 bases. The germline CDR1 and CDR2 sequences are SGHAT and FQNNGV. CDR3 size: 14 residues. The junction had 6 bases not matched to a gene; V was cut back by 5 bases and J by 3 bases. The CDR3 DNA is TGTGCCAGCAGCACCGGGACAGGATACTACGAGCAGTACGTC. Protein product: CASSTGTGYYEQYV.

This clonotype was recorded at least ten times. The V call is TRBV18, the J call TRBJ2-7; 9 bases match TRBD1. The CDR3 is made up of 16 amino acids. CDR1 is KGHSH and CDR2 is LQKENI in the germline V gene. V shed 3 bases, J shed 3 bases, and the junction held 9 bases outside the gene matches. The CDR3 DNA reads TGTGCCAGCTCACCTCTTACCGGGACAGGGATCTACGAGCAGTACTTC. Translating it yields CASSPLTGTGIYEQYF.

As for this clonotype: Compared with germline, one end of the junction differs, possibly owing to a read error. The chain uses TRBV4-1 and TRBJ2-3, with TRBD2 identical over 7 bases. The CDR3 length is 14 residues. The germline gives CDR1 MGHRA, CDR2 YSYEKL. CDR3 sequence (DNA): TGTGCCAGCAGCCAGGGAGGGACCACAGATACGCAGTATTTT. Translating gives CASSQGGTTDTQYF.

The rearrangement links TRBV27 to TRBJ1-4; D gene ambiguous. The CDR3 runs 14 residues. Germline V gene data show CDR1 as MNHEY and CDR2 as SMNVEV (reference sequence). V shed 5 bases and J shed 6 bases, with 13 bases lying between them. The DNA for the CDR3 is TGTGCCAGCAGTCTACTGTGGAGGGATGAAAAACTGTTTTTT. Translated, it gives CASSLLWRDEKLFF.

The rearrangement links TRBV5-1 to TRBJ2-7; the D gene is possibly TRBD1 (5 bases). Germline V gene sequence: CDR1 SGHRS, CDR2 YFSETQ. V lost 4 bases and J lost 3, with 23 bases in between. CDR3 size: 17 residues. The CDR3 DNA is TGCGCCAGCAGCCAAGCCCTTCTGACAGAAGCTTACTACGAGCAGTACTTC. Its translation: CASSQALLTEAYYEQYF.

This clonotype was picked up a small number of times. The chain combines TRBV7-2 with TRBJ2-2; TRBD2 matches 7 bases. This CDR3 has 17 amino acids. V shed 3 bases, J shed 3 bases, and the junction held 10 bases outside the gene matches. CDR1 is SGHTA and CDR2 is FQGNSA in the germline V gene. CDR3: CASSFGGRGLDTGELFF. CDR3 DNA sequence: TGTGCCAGCAGCTTCGGGGGGAGGGGACTGGACACCGGGGAGCTGTTTTTT. The variable domain in full, completed from reference TRBV7-2 and TRBJ2-2, reads GAGVSQSPSNKVTEKGKDVELRCDPISGHTALYWYRQSLGQGLEFLIYFQGNSAPDKSGLPSDRFSAERTGGSVSTLTIQRTQQEDSAVYLCASSFGGRGLDTGELFFGEGSRLTVL.

There are a few counts of this clonotype. The V gene is TRBV2, the J gene TRBJ2-1; 11 bases fit TRBD2. The CDR3 loop spans 14 amino acids. V gave up 9 bases and J gave up 5 bases; unmatched junction bases: 6. Germline CDR1 reads SNHLY; CDR2 reads FYNNEI. The CDR3 coding sequence is TGTGCCAGTACTAGCGGGAGAGGCGACAATGAGCAGTTCTTC. The encoded protein is CASTSGRGDNEQFF.

This chain uses TRBV12-3 or TRBV12-4 with TRBJ2-3; weak D call: TRBD2 (6 bases). The CDR3 runs to 13 residues. The ends were cut back, 6 bases at V and 5 bases at J, with 12 bases in the middle. CDR3: CASRDRAGDTQYF. CDR3 in DNA: TGTGCCAGCAGAGATAGAGCGGGAGATACGCAGTATTTT.

This rearrangement joins TRBV20-1 to TRBJ2-1, with TRBD1 identical over 8 bases. The CDR3 has 12 amino acids. V lost 5 bases, J lost 6 bases, and 3 bases stayed unmatched. Germline V CDR1 and CDR2: DFQATT, SNEGSKA (reference sequence). Written as DNA, the CDR3 is TGCAGTGCTCAGGACAGGGTCAATGAGCAGTTCTTC. Amino acid sequence: CSAQDRVNEQFF.

This chain uses TRBV7-8 with TRBJ2-2; D unresolved. This CDR3 has 14 amino acids. V lost 5 bases to trimming and J lost 4 bases, with 11 bases between them. Germline V gene sequence: CDR1 SGHVS, CDR2 FQNEAQ. The CDR3 loop is CASSPLDGTGELFF. CDR3 nucleotide sequence: TGTGCCAGCAGCCCCCTAGACGGCACCGGGGAGCTGTTTTTT.

The sample holds a few counts of this clonotype. The V call is TRBV28, the J call TRBJ1-4, with D uncertain. The CDR3 has 17 amino acids. Germline CDR1 MDHEN, CDR2 SYDVKM. The ends were cut back, 6 bases at V and 7 bases at J, with 24 bases in the middle. The CDR3 loop is CASRTNPRMHWSEKLFF. The CDR3 DNA reads as TGTGCCAGCAGAACAAACCCCCGAATGCATTGGTCTGAAAAACTGTTTTTT.

CDR3 sequence reads: CASSYRAASLNEQFF. CDR3 coding DNA: TGTGCCAGCAGTTACCGGGCTGCGAGTCTCAATGAGCAGTTCTTC. This chain uses TRBV6-2 or TRBV6-3 with TRBJ2-1; D is uncertain. The germline gives CDR1 MNHEY, CDR2 SVGEGT. Between the trimmed V and J ends, which lost 2 bases and 6 bases, there was a span of 14 bases. The CDR3 has 15 amino acids.

Many counts were recorded for this clonotype. J is TRBJ1-1 and V is TRBV7-2; possible D gene TRBD1, 5 bases. There are 16 residues in the CDR3. Germline V lookup: CDR1 SGHTA, CDR2 FQGNSA. Between the trimmed V and J ends, which lost 2 bases and 4 bases, there was a span of 17 bases. This CDR3 is CASSLWADKFRTEAFF. The CDR3 nucleotides read TGTGCCAGCAGCTTATGGGCGGACAAGTTTCGCACTGAAGCTTTCTTT. Complete variable domain (other parts from reference TRBV7-2 and TRBJ1-1): GAGVSQSPSNKVTEKGKDVELRCDPISGHTALYWYRQSLGQGLEFLIYFQGNSAPDKSGLPSDRFSAERTGGSVSTLTIQRTQQEDSAVYLCASSLWADKFRTEAFFGQGTRLTVV.

This rearrangement joins TRBV5-1 to TRBJ2-2; D not certain. The V gene lost 3 bases and the J gene lost 2 bases, with 8 bases spanning the gap. The CDR3 covers 14 residues. Germline CDR1 SGHRS, CDR2 YFSETQ. The CDR3 protein is CASSSQPNTGELFF. The CDR3 nucleotides read TGCGCCAGCAGCTCACAACCTAACACCGGGGAGCTGTTTTTT.

This clonotype was seen a few times. This chain links TRBV7-9 with TRBJ1-2; D remains unclear. Per the germline V gene, CDR1 is SEHNR and CDR2 is FQNEAQ (reference sequence). The CDR3 is 13 residues long. V lost 2 bases to trimming and J lost 0 bases, with 4 bases between them. The CDR3 loop is CASSLNSNYGYTF. The DNA of the CDR3 is TGTGCCAGCAGCTTAAACTCTAACTATGGCTACACCTTC.

This clonotype was picked up a small number of times. The chain has TRBV27 and TRBJ1-2, with a tentative D call TRBD1 (5 bases). Germline CDR1 reads MNHEY; CDR2 reads SMNVEV (reference sequence). The germline V and J ends were trimmed by 6 bases and 7 bases, with 9 bases remaining between them. This CDR3 is built from 11 residues. In DNA, the CDR3 is TGTGCCAGCAGCGGGGGGTTTGGCTACACCTTC. It encodes CASSGGFGYTF.

The rearrangement joins TRBV7-9 to TRBJ2-3; the match to TRBD1 covers 7 bases. With 5 bases clipped from V and 4 bases from J, the junction kept 6 bases outside the gene matches. Germline V gene sequence: CDR1 SEHNR, CDR2 FQNEAQ (reference sequence). There are 14 residues in the CDR3. The CDR3 DNA reads as TGTGCCAGCAGCCCCCGACAGGGCCCAGATACGCAGTATTTT. Protein: CASSPRQGPDTQYF.